Here is one T cell receptor beta chain with its context. This clonotype has more than one count but fewer than ten. The target of this receptor is not known. Base qualities are not provided; no much larger clone lies one nucleotide away. Ficoll-Paque density gradient centrifugation was used to isolate PBMCs. The germline V gene encodes CDR1 DFQATT and CDR2 SNEGSKA (reference sequence). The CDR3 contains 13 residues, cysteine and phenylalanine counted. Of the read, only the CDR3 DNA is kept; its 39 bases are in frame from base 1. Trimming takes 2 bases from V and 4 bases from J, and the germline ends sit 9 bases apart. The source of the sample is a study of T-cell memory formation after mild COVID-19 (dated by TCRdb to the early 2020s). For the study in its entirety: TCR sequence clusters from the two donors were largely donor specific. T-cell clones expanding and contracting after mild COVID-19 in a couple of donors were tracked by longitudinal TCRalpha and TCRbeta repertoire sequencing. The cohort comprised two young, previously healthy adult volunteers, one female and one male. Results the study describes overall, beyond this receptor: Only a couple of mild cases were covered in the study, and larger cohorts including severe cases with pre-infection samples were considered necessary. Clones contracting from day 15 to 85 had balanced CD4/CD8 phenotypes, while a second wave expanding from day 15 to 37 was biased towards CD4+. Some responding clones were detected in pre-infection memory, which suggested that pre-existing cross-reactive memory T cells had joined the SARS-CoV-2 response. Contracting CD4+ clones turned up mainly in the CM and EM memory subsets, whereas EMRA was where CD8+ clones were enriched. Whether the second-wave clones peaking on day 37 were SARS-CoV-2 specific was not confirmed.

Reads for this sample came from an Illumina NovaSeq 6000. cDNA libraries for TCRalpha and TCRbeta were prepared by 5'RACE using constant-segment primers, with sample barcodes and unique molecular identifiers added. RNA was extracted from every sample with Trizol reagent. Libraries were amplified in two PCR steps, with a second sample barcode and Illumina TruSeq adapters added in the second step. Sequencing of libraries was performed on an Illumina NovaSeq with 2 x 150 bp paired-end reads. For the original study's pipeline: The reads were demultiplexed and collapsed into UMI-guided consensus sequences using migec v1.2.7. Using mixcr v2.1.11, UMI consensuses were aligned to TRA and TRB V and J templates and then assembled into clonotypes. Expanded or contracted clonotypes were those called significant by both edgeR and NoisET, with noise models trained on biological replicates. For edgeR calls, the thresholds were a false discovery rate-adjusted p below 0.01 and a log2 fold-change of 1. As an exploratory analysis of dynamics, max-normalized trajectories of the 1000 most abundant clonotypes were examined by PCA with hierarchical clustering. The CD4 or CD8 phenotype of responding clones was assigned using the separately sequenced CD4+ and CD8+ repertoires. TCRdb reprocessed the public reads (quality trimming at Q25 with fastp, clone calling with MiXCR) and kept in-frame beta chains. For every CDR3 protein sequence, its rows merge into one entry that carries the most common genes and DNA. Here the V and J calls rest on TCRdb's processing, not on the authors' analysis. The sample includes about 470,000 distinct CDR3 sequences, with about 23% observed a single time. The ten most abundant clones make up around 12% of the sample.

The sample taken for sequencing was PBMCs or a T cell subset sorted from them (not recorded which). This sequence originates from an adult woman who had mild COVID-19 (a few samples of this study predate the infection). The sample titles of this study are shuffled in the database, so cell type and time point are left out; the donor was told from shared clones. The chain couples TRBV20-1 to TRBJ2-1; the D gene remains uncertain. The CDR3 protein: CSARRTTYNEQFF. The nucleotides are TGCAGTGCTAGACGTACGACATACAATGAGCAGTTCTTC.